The 8 T cell receptor beta chains given below trace back to one sample, sequenced in a study of blood T cell repertoires in COVID-19. Produced via immunoSEQ multiplex PCR; TCRdb's table is partial and in-frame only. The sample records some 400,000 clones, 80% to 90% being singletons. Sequencing was carried out using PBMCs or T cells enriched from blood (not recorded which). All receptors come from a man under 40 who had recovered from COVID-19.

This clone was picked up one time. The rearrangement links TRBV7-3 to TRBJ1-2, with 8 bases matching TRBD1. The trim removed 5 bases at V and 6 bases at J, leaving 5 bases unmatched. This CDR3 is built from 13 residues. The germline gives CDR1 SGHTA, CDR2 FQGTGA. Here the CDR3 DNA reads TGTGCCAGCAGCGTACAGGGGGACGATGGCTACACCTTC. The encoded protein is CASSVQGDDGYTF.

V usage is TRBV3-1 (or the pseudogene TRBV3-2) and J usage is TRBJ2-5; 8 positions match TRBD2. J gave up 6 bases and V 0 bases, and 12 bases lay outside the gene matches. Germline CDR1 and CDR2: LGHDT and YNNKEL (reference sequence). This CDR3 has 17 residues. CDR3 in DNA: TGTGCCAGCAGCCAAGAACCCCCGGGAGGGCCAGGGAAGACCCAGTACTTC. This gives the protein CASSQEPPGGPGKTQYF.

The chain is built from TRBV5-6 and TRBJ2-2, with D unresolved. CDR1 and CDR2 (germline): SGHDT, YYEEEE. Trimming took 0 bases from V and 0 from J, leaving 9 bases between them. This CDR3 region has 16 residues. The CDR3: CASSLDYQTNTGELFF. In DNA form, the CDR3 reads TGTGCCAGCAGCTTGGACTACCAAACGAACACCGGGGAGCTGTTTTTT.

This chain connects TRBV7-8 to TRBJ1-6, with D possibly being TRBD1 (6 bases). Germline CDR1 reads SGHVS; CDR2 reads FQNEAQ. The CDR3 runs to 16 residues. Trimming removed 1 base at V and 5 bases at J, with 12 bases between. The CDR3 DNA reads TGTGCCAGCAGCTTAGGGAACAGGGTACATAATTCACCCCTCCACTTT. This translates into CASSLGNRVHNSPLHF.

The chain links TRBV30 to TRBJ1-2, with 9 bases fitting TRBD1. CDR1 and CDR2 from the germline V gene are GTSNPN and SVGIG (reference sequence). J lost 8 bases, V lost 2 bases, and 9 bases had no gene match. The CDR3 runs to 14 residues. CDR3 protein: CAWSKQGASGGYTF. DNA for the CDR3: TGTGCCTGGAGTAAACAGGGGGCTTCCGGGGGCTACACCTTC.

The chain employs TRBV18 and TRBJ2-7, with a tentative D call TRBD2 (5 bases). Germline CDR1 and CDR2: KGHSH and LQKENI. V was pared by 0 bases and J by 0 bases, with 12 bases between. This CDR3 comprises 16 residues. The DNA of the CDR3 is TGTGCCAGCTCACCACCAGGACTCCCGGTCTCCTACGAGCAGTACTTC. It translates to CASSPPGLPVSYEQYF.

The chain employs TRBV10-2 and TRBJ1-1; 7 bases fit TRBD1. Germline CDR1 and CDR2: WSHSY and SAAADI. The CDR3 covers 14 residues. J lost 4 bases, V lost 7 bases, and 9 bases had no gene match. DNA for the CDR3: TGCGCCAGCAATCAGGGGGTCGGTGGCACTGAAGCTTTCTTT. It is translated as CASNQGVGGTEAFF.

This sequence joins TRBV25-1 and TRBJ1-4; possibly TRBD1 for D (6 bases). V was cut by 5 bases and J by 11 bases, with 15 bases left in between. The CDR3 loop spans 13 amino acids. Germline lookup yields CDR1 MGHDK and CDR2 SYGVNS. DNA for the CDR3: TGTGCCAGCAGTACAGGGCGGGTAGGGAAACTGTTTTTT. Its protein product is CASSTGRVGKLFF.